This T cell receptor (beta chain) stems from a study of graft-versus-host responses after intestinal transplantation (dated by TCRdb to about 2021). Study-level background: The transplants that recipients got were multivisceral, liver-intestinal, or isolated intestinal. A cohort of 24 intestinal transplant recipients, including one retransplant, was enrolled, and 3 patients lacking pretransplant specimens were excluded. Rather than going through the commercial service, samples from three later patients were sequenced in-house on an Illumina MiSeq and processed with MiXCR. To identify alloreactive clones, pre-transplant mixed lymphocyte reaction products were sequenced and compared with unstimulated pre-transplant donor and recipient T cells. Bulk TCR-beta CDR3 sequencing was used to track graft-versus-host and host-versus-graft alloreactive T cell clones in the graft, circulation and bone marrow after intestinal transplantation. Anti-thymocyte globulin induction was given to all recipients, followed by maintenance tacrolimus and steroids for approximately three years. A peak of at least 4% donor T cells among recipient peripheral blood mononuclear cells was the definition used for donor T cell macrochimerism.

Overall study results and their limits: Patients with donor T cell macrochimerism had high GvH to HvG T cell clonal ratios in their allografts. GvH clones were found in recipient bone marrow, and some of the GvH clones appeared earlier in ileal mucosa or blood, which is consistent with an intestinal mucosal origin. Early after transplant, peak levels of circulating GvH clones were associated with declines in HvG clones. The relatively low number and heterogeneity of intestinal transplant patients limited the conclusions.

The library came from the immunoSEQ multiplex PCR assay. For most patients, genomic DNA was isolated with the Qiagen DNeasy Blood and Tissue Kit and shipped frozen to Adaptive Biotechnologies for TCR sequencing. For most patients, high-throughput TCR-beta CDR3 sequencing of genomic DNA was performed by Adaptive Biotechnologies. Processing in the source paper ran as follows. Adaptive's ImmunoSEQ software supplied the TCR sequencing data for 15 to 20 patients, while MiXCR and VDJtools were used to process a few other patients. To correct CD4 versus CD8 sorting errors, sequences present in both subsets at a frequency ratio below 5:1 were removed. CDR3 nucleotide sequences shared between donor and recipient were removed because the origin of such sequences could not be assigned. To count as alloreactive, a clone needed at least 2-fold expansion over unstimulated cells and a minimum CFSE-low frequency of 0.002% (template counts) or 0.001% (read counts). Mappable clones were those detected in sequenced pre-transplant spleen, lymph node, or MLR CFSE-low populations of the donor or recipient. The cumulative frequency of alloreactive clones was calculated as a percentage of all sequences, weighted by copy number. TCRdb re-hosts the immuneACCESS table, in-frame sequences only. Its copies lack some clones; in the studies checked, an unresolved V gene accounts for under half of them, and the cause for the rest is not known. Clone size and V and J calls were adopted from that table, with D and trimming inferred from the DNA. Present in this sample are 98,000 or so clones, roughly 90% of which were seen just once. The ten largest clones capture approximately 0.97% of the sample.

Concerning this clone itself: What antigen it recognizes has not been identified. It has no much larger one-base neighbor in the sample; base qualities were not kept.

Taken from cysteine to phenylalanine, the CDR3 has 15 residues. Of all the DNA, just the CDR3 is kept, 45 bases in frame from base 1. The germline V gene (reference sequence) supplies CDR1 SEHNR and CDR2 FQNEAQ. Trimming costs V 5 bases and J 7 bases, and their ends lie 18 bases apart. The meaning of the sample's time point label: cells obtained before transplantation from donor or recipient. CD3+CD4+ and CD3+CD8+ populations were FACS-sorted from unstimulated pre-transplant donor and recipient cells taken from spleen or lymph nodes. The specimen comprised unstimulated CD4+ T cells sorted from spleen or lymph node cells, sampled before intestinal transplant. This chain joins TRBV7-9 to TRBJ2-1; the D gene cannot be named for sure. The TCR sequence derives from a human donor who received an intestinal transplant. CDR3 loop: CASSRVALGKNEQFF. The nucleotide sequence reads TGTGCCAGCAGCCGCGTTGCTCTGGGGAAAAATGAGCAGTTCTTC.